This record concerns one T cell receptor beta chain sequence. TCRdb re-called the reads with MiXCR, one entry per CDR3 protein. The sample lists roughly 250,000 distinct CDR3 sequences; under 35% were seen once. These data originate in a study of kidney transplant recipient with SARS-CoV-2 infection. The CDR3 has 15 residues. Germline V gene sequence: CDR1 SGHTA, CDR2 FQGNSA. Losses at the gene ends were 3 bases for V and 2 bases for J; bases not matched to a gene: 6. Sample: a blood sample, taken at baseline and on day 111 from a kidney transplant recipient. The source is a male patient aged 25-45 years who had COVID-19 and was a kidney transplant recipient. A subset of T cells may come from the graft donor. The chain employs TRBV7-2 and TRBJ2-5; 7 bases fit TRBD1. Here the CDR3 reads CASSFNRDRQETQYF. The CDR3 DNA is TGTGCCAGCAGCTTCAACCGGGACAGACAAGAGACCCAGTACTTC.